The 8 T cell receptor beta chains below were found in one sample sequenced in a study of cytomegalovirus exposure and HLA in healthy donors. In the PCR, 60 Vbeta and 13 Jbeta primers were used. The assay was immunoSEQ multiplex PCR, and TCRdb's table has in-frame clones only and misses some. The sample includes about 200,000 clones, about 86% of them seen just once. The sequencing input was PBMCs. Every receptor here comes from a woman between 25 and 40 years old in good health and CMV-seronegative.

This clone was observed once. This chain joins TRBV7-2 and TRBJ1-6; perhaps TRBD1 as D (5 bases). V gave up 7 bases and J gave up 8 bases, with 15 bases separating them. Germline CDR1 is SGHTA and CDR2 is FQGNSA. This CDR3 contains 14 residues. The CDR3 loop is CASTLRGSDSPLHF. Here the CDR3 DNA reads TGTGCCAGCACCCTTAGGGGTTCGGATTCACCCCTCCACTTT.

The chain uses TRBV15 and TRBJ1-1; a possible D gene is TRBD1 (6 bases). The V gene's germline CDR1 is LNHNV and CDR2 YYDKDF (reference sequence). This CDR3 has 14 residues. The V and J ends lost 4 bases and 3 bases respectively, with 12 bases between them. The CDR3 loop reads CATSTSPGDTEAFF. The CDR3 coding sequence is TGTGCCACCAGCACGAGTCCAGGGGACACTGAAGCTTTCTTT.

The chain uses TRBV7-9 and TRBJ2-1; 7 nucleotides agree with TRBD2. Germline CDR1 SEHNR, CDR2 FQNEAQ (reference sequence). The CDR3 covers 15 residues. Unmatched junction bases numbered 7, after V lost 3 bases and J lost 5 bases. DNA for the CDR3: TGTGCCAGCAGCTTGGGGTGGGGGGGAAACAATGAGCAGTTCTTC. Its translation is CASSLGWGGNNEQFF.

The rearrangement joins TRBV7-2 to TRBJ1-1; D remains unclear. Trimming shortened V by 2 bases and J by 8 bases, and 9 bases separated the two germline ends. This CDR3 comprises 12 residues. The germline CDR1 and CDR2 sequences are SGHTA and FQGNSA. The CDR3 DNA reads TGTGCCAGCAGCTTAAACGGTCGCGAAGCTTTCTTT. Encoded protein: CASSLNGREAFF.

This chain connects TRBV2 to TRBJ2-7, with 7 bases lining up with TRBD2. CDR1 and CDR2 (germline): SNHLY, FYNNEI. The CDR3 spans 15 residues. Trimming took 2 bases from V and 2 from J; bases not matched to a gene: 6. CDR3 residues: CASSERWGGTYEQYF. CDR3 DNA: TGTGCCAGCAGTGAACGTTGGGGGGGGACCTACGAGCAGTACTTC.

The chain has TRBV11-3 and TRBJ2-1; maybe TRBD1 (5 bases). Germline V gene sequence: CDR1 SGHNT, CDR2 YENEEA. V shed 1 base and J shed 9 bases, with 7 bases lying between them. The CDR3 is made up of 12 amino acids. As DNA, the CDR3 is TGTGCCAGCAGCTTAGGTAGGGGTGAGCAGTTCTTC. It is translated as CASSLGRGEQFF.

The J gene is TRBJ2-5, the V gene TRBV4-2; TRBD2 aligns across 16 bases. This CDR3 is built from 18 residues. After removal of 4 bases from V and 3 bases from J, the junction contained 8 bases not matched to a gene. From germline, CDR1 is LGHNA and CDR2 YNFKEQ. The DNA for the CDR3 is TGTGCCAGCAGCCGGAGCCTCGGGACTAGCGGGAGGGAAGAGACCCAGTACTTC. Its translation is CASSRSLGTSGREETQYF.

The V gene is TRBV5-1, the J gene TRBJ2-1, with TRBD1 identical over 11 bases. The CDR3 extends over 16 amino acids. V lost 0 bases, J lost 7 bases, and 6 bases stayed unmatched. Germline V gene sequence: CDR1 SGHRS, CDR2 YFSETQ. In DNA, the CDR3 is TGCGCCAGCAGCTTGGTTGCGGGGACAGGGGGAAATGAGCAGTTCTTC. Translation gives CASSLVAGTGGNEQFF.